These T cell receptor beta chains were read from a single sample in a study of blood T cell repertoires in COVID-19. The table came from immunoSEQ multiplex PCR; TCRdb's copy has only in-frame clones and leaves some out. Found here are around 160,000 clones, approximately 90% of them singletons; the top ten hold roughly 2.3%. Sequencing was carried out using peripheral blood. The receptors here all came from a man aged 18-30 years with acute or convalescent COVID-19. Each CDR3 is given with its conserved first and last residue. The D gene is left open where the match is weak. Clone size is not always given. Where it is, it says once, few, many or a class for expanded clones.

j_call	clone_size	d_call	v_call	cdr3_aa	cdr3_nt
TRBJ1-2	once	NA	TRBV25-1	CASSEIGDLVYGYTF	TGTGCCAGCAGTGAGATCGGGGATCTCGTCTATGGCTACACCTTC
TRBJ1-1	NA	NA	TRBV6-2/TRBV6-3	CASSYSRQGIEAFF	TGTGCCAGCAGTTACTCGAGGCAGGGTATAGAAGCTTTCTTT
TRBJ1-6	NA	TRBD1	TRBV9	CASSPTGMNSPLHF	TGTGCCAGCAGTCCGACAGGGATGAATTCACCCCTCCACTTT
TRBJ1-1	NA	TRBD1	TRBV7-2	CASSTWTGENTEAFF	TGTGCCAGCAGCACATGGACAGGAGAGAACACTGAAGCTTTCTTT
TRBJ2-2	NA	NA	TRBV6-4	CASGLAGTGELFF	TGTGCCAGCGGACTGGCCGGGACCGGGGAGCTGTTTTTT
TRBJ1-1	NA	NA	TRBV19	CASSIEGSPEAFF	TGTGCCAGTAGTATAGAAGGGAGTCCCGAAGCTTTCTTT
TRBJ1-2	NA	NA	TRBV6-5	CASSYSIGASYTF	TGTGCCAGCAGTTACTCGATTGGGGCGAGCTACACCTTC
TRBJ1-2	NA	NA	TRBV19	CASSIDAGNYGYTF	TGTGCCAGTAGTATAGATGCAGGGAACTATGGCTACACCTTC
TRBJ1-1	NA	NA	TRBV24-1	CATSDPWEGWTEAFF	TGTGCCACCAGTGATCCCTGGGAGGGCTGGACTGAAGCTTTCTTT
TRBJ1-1	NA	NA	TRBV3-1/TRBV3-2	CASSQTRTGGEAFF	TGTGCCAGCAGCCAAACTAGGACGGGAGGTGAAGCTTTCTTT
TRBJ1-3	NA	NA	TRBV19	CASSIFGFGSGNTIYF	TGTGCCAGTAGTATTTTCGGTTTTGGTTCTGGAAACACCATATATTTT
TRBJ2-5	NA	NA	TRBV7-9	CASSLVIQETQYF	TGTGCCAGCAGCTTAGTTATCCAAGAGACCCAGTACTTC
TRBJ1-1	NA	NA	TRBV6-2/TRBV6-3	CASSYGDIGQSNTEAFF	TGTGCCAGCAGTTACGGGGACATTGGACAGTCGAACACTGAAGCTTTCTTT
TRBJ2-7	once	TRBD2	TRBV6-5	CASSGLAGGSYEQYF	TGTGCCAGCAGCGGACTAGCGGGAGGATCCTACGAGCAGTACTTC
TRBJ1-2	NA	TRBD1	TRBV24-1	CATPRDRRFRFYGYTF	TGTGCCACCCCCCGGGACAGAAGGTTCCGTTTCTATGGCTACACCTTC
TRBJ1-4	once	TRBD1	TRBV18	CASSPEGQGYEKLFF	TGTGCCAGCTCACCAGAGGGACAGGGCTATGAAAAACTGTTTTTT
TRBJ2-2	NA	TRBD2	TRBV7-2	CASSWTSGGNTGELFF	TGTGCCAGCAGCTGGACTAGCGGAGGGAACACCGGGGAGCTGTTTTTT
TRBJ1-4	NA	NA	TRBV21-1	CASSKYVQGVEKLFF	TGTGCCAGCAGCAAATATGTACAGGGGGTGGAAAAACTGTTTTTT
TRBJ2-5	NA	NA	TRBV19	CASSKLASQETQYF	TGTGCCAGTAGTAAGCTAGCCAGCCAAGAGACCCAGTACTTC
TRBJ1-5	NA	NA	TRBV27	CASSPGGGPYSNQPQHF	TGTGCCAGCAGTCCCGGAGGAGGACCTTATAGCAATCAGCCCCAGCATTTT
TRBJ1-1	NA	TRBD1	TRBV2	CASSRKGGQSPGDTEAFF	TGTGCCAGCAGTCGCAAAGGGGGACAGTCACCCGGGGACACTGAAGCTTTCTTT
TRBJ1-4	NA	NA	TRBV9	CASSVVSGTNEKLFF	TGTGCCAGCAGCGTAGTATCGGGGACTAATGAAAAACTGTTTTTT
TRBJ1-1	NA	TRBD1	TRBV15	CATSSVTGTVTEAFF	TGTGCCACCAGCAGTGTGACAGGGACGGTCACTGAAGCTTTCTTT
TRBJ2-6	NA	TRBD1	TRBV11-3	CASSTGDPGANVLTF	TGTGCCAGCAGCACAGGGGACCCTGGGGCCAACGTCCTGACTTTC
TRBJ2-1	NA	NA	TRBV9	CASSVESTYNEQFF	TGTGCCAGCAGCGTCGAGAGTACCTACAATGAGCAGTTCTTC
TRBJ1-2	NA	NA	TRBV5-5	CASSLADVMGGLTPGYTF	TGTGCCAGCAGCTTGGCCGATGTCATGGGGGGATTGACACCTGGCTACACCTTC
TRBJ2-7	NA	NA	TRBV19	CASSIESSYEQYF	TGTGCCAGTAGTATAGAGAGCTCCTACGAGCAGTACTTC
TRBJ1-1	NA	TRBD1	TRBV19	CASTRTGLNTEAFF	TGTGCCAGTACCAGGACAGGGTTGAACACTGAAGCTTTCTTT
TRBJ2-1	NA	NA	TRBV4-1	CASSPSDSSYNEQFF	TGCGCCAGCAGCCCTAGCGATAGCTCCTACAATGAGCAGTTCTTC
TRBJ1-2	NA	TRBD1	TRBV7-8	CASSLGTGSNYGYTF	TGTGCCAGCAGCTTAGGGACAGGTTCTAACTATGGCTACACCTTC
TRBJ1-2	NA	TRBD1	TRBV3-1/TRBV3-2	CASSFRDRGNYGYTF	TGTGCCAGCAGCTTCCGGGACAGGGGGAACTATGGCTACACCTTC
TRBJ1-5	NA	TRBD1	TRBV19	CASSIKGTANQPQHF	TGTGCCAGTAGTATCAAGGGGACAGCTAATCAGCCCCAGCATTTT
TRBJ1-2	NA	TRBD1	TRBV27	CASSRSGGQYGYTF	TGTGCCAGCAGCCGATCAGGGGGTCAATATGGCTACACCTTC
TRBJ2-7	NA	TRBD1	TRBV12-3/TRBV12-4	CASSFYIGGQYF	TGTGCCAGCAGTTTTTATATAGGGGGCCAGTACTTC
TRBJ2-3	once	NA	TRBV15	CATSSPTGQPTDTQYF	TGTGCCACCAGCAGCCCTACCGGACAGCCCACAGATACGCAGTATTTT
TRBJ2-1	NA	TRBD2	TRBV5-1	CASRIGGGIYNEQFF	TGCGCCAGCAGAATTGGCGGGGGGATCTACAATGAGCAGTTCTTC
TRBJ2-1	NA	TRBD1	TRBV9	CASSVGQGVPYNEQFF	TGTGCCAGCAGCGTAGGACAGGGCGTCCCCTACAATGAGCAGTTCTTC
TRBJ1-2	NA	NA	TRBV5-5	CASSLSVDINYGYTF	TGTGCCAGCAGCCTTTCTGTGGACATTAACTATGGCTACACCTTC
TRBJ2-7	NA	TRBD2	TRBV2	CASWGGENEQYF	TGTGCCAGCTGGGGGGGAGAGAACGAGCAGTACTTC
TRBJ1-5	NA	NA	TRBV5-8	CASSGSDSNQPQHF	TGTGCCAGCAGCGGGTCGGACTCTAATCAGCCCCAGCATTTT
TRBJ1-2	NA	TRBD1	TRBV7-6	CASSLRQGLNYGYTF	TGTGCCAGCAGCTTACGACAGGGCCTTAACTATGGCTACACCTTC
TRBJ1-5	few	TRBD1	TRBV7-8	CASSGRDRGGYSNQPQHF	TGTGCCAGCAGCGGCCGGGACAGGGGCGGTTATAGCAATCAGCCCCAGCATTTT
TRBJ1-5	NA	TRBD1	TRBV5-6	CASSSRDRGDQPQHF	TGTGCCAGCAGCTCCCGGGACAGGGGGGATCAGCCCCAGCATTTT
TRBJ2-7	many	NA	TRBV3-1/TRBV3-2	CASSRGGASSYEQYF	TGTGCCAGCAGCAGGGGGGGCGCCAGCTCCTACGAGCAGTACTTC
TRBJ1-2	NA	NA	TRBV20-1	CSASSPIGQIYGYTF	TGCAGTGCTAGTTCTCCAATCGGACAGATCTATGGCTACACCTTC
TRBJ1-2	NA	NA	TRBV15	CATSRDKGDYGYTF	TGTGCCACCAGCAGAGATAAGGGGGATTATGGCTACACCTTC
TRBJ2-7	few	TRBD1	TRBV19	CASSISGQGVYEQYF	TGTGCCAGTAGTATTTCCGGGCAGGGGGTCTACGAGCAGTACTTC
TRBJ2-2	NA	NA	TRBV25-1	CASSEVANTGELFF	TGTGCCAGCAGTGAAGTAGCGAACACCGGGGAGCTGTTTTTT
TRBJ2-3	NA	NA	TRBV3-1/TRBV3-2	CASSPSTHTQYF	TGTGCCAGCAGCCCGTCTACGCATACGCAGTATTTT
TRBJ2-1	NA	TRBD2	TRBV3-1/TRBV3-2	CASSRPGLAGGQPKFF	TGTGCCAGCAGCCGGCCCGGACTAGCGGGGGGGCAGCCCAAGTTCTTC
TRBJ1-6	NA	NA	TRBV27	CASRADYYNSPLHF	TGTGCCAGCAGGGCAGATTACTATAATTCACCCCTCCACTTT